These 17 T cell receptor beta chains share one sample of origin, sequenced in a study of cytomegalovirus exposure and HLA in healthy donors. PCR amplification relied on 60 Vbeta primers (plus 13 Jbeta primers). Profiled with immunoSEQ multiplex PCR; TCRdb holds only in-frame clones, not every one. The top ten clones hold approximately 1.4% of a sample with around 200,000 clones, 65% to 90% of them seen once. Sequenced input: PBMCs. The receptors derive from a girl aged 5-17 years in good health and CMV-seronegative.

CDR3 sequence: CASSPPGGLYNEQFF. As DNA, the CDR3 is TGTGCCAGCAGCCCCCCGGGGGGCCTGTACAATGAGCAGTTCTTC. The chain joins TRBV9 to TRBJ2-1, with a tentative D call TRBD2 (7 bases). With 4 bases removed from V and 4 bases from J, the gap between germline ends came to 15 bases. The CDR3 contains 15 residues. Germline-derived CDR1 and CDR2 are SGDLS and YYNGEE.

The chain carries TRBV5-5 and TRBJ2-5; no clear D gene. The germline CDR1 and CDR2 sequences are SGHKS and YYEKEE (reference sequence). This CDR3 has 13 residues. V was clipped by 0 bases and J by 4 bases, with 7 bases between them. The CDR3 sequence is CASSLELIETQYF. CDR3 nucleotide sequence: TGTGCCAGCAGCTTGGAACTCATAGAGACCCAGTACTTC.

The chain employs TRBV19 and TRBJ1-4, with D perhaps TRBD1 (5 bases). Looked up from germline, CDR1 is LNHDA and CDR2 is SQIVND (reference sequence). The V end was cut by 3 bases, the J end by 8 bases, with 10 bases between. This CDR3 has 13 residues. DNA for the CDR3: TGTGCCAGTAGTATTCGTCACAGGGAAAAACTGTTTTTT. Protein sequence: CASSIRHREKLFF.

The rearrangement uses TRBV29-1 and TRBJ1-1, with 8 positions matching TRBD1. The germline gives CDR1 SQVTM, CDR2 ANQGSEA. Germline trimming cut 6 bases from V and 1 base from J; bases unmatched to any gene: 7. The CDR3 loop spans 14 amino acids. CDR3 protein: CSVHGGQGNTEAFF. DNA for the CDR3: TGCAGCGTGCACGGAGGACAGGGGAACACTGAAGCTTTCTTT.

As for this clone: Additional DNA sequences in this sample encode the identical CDR3. V gene TRBV7-9 combines with J gene TRBJ2-1; a possible D gene is TRBD2 (5 bases). The V and J ends lost 1 base and 10 bases respectively, with 8 bases between them. In germline, CDR1 is SEHNR, CDR2 FQNEAQ (reference sequence). The length of the CDR3 is 12 residues. The DNA of the CDR3 is TGTGCCAGCAGCTTAGAACTAGGGGAGCAGTTCTTC. Its translation: CASSLELGEQFF.

The V and J genes are TRBV4-2 and TRBJ2-7; 12 bases are a match to TRBD2. With V trimmed by 0 bases and J by 0 bases, 3 bases remained unmatched. The CDR3 consists of 17 residues. CDR1 is LGHNA and CDR2 is YNFKEQ in the germline V gene. In nucleotides, the CDR3 is TGTGCCAGCAGCCAAGACCGGACTAGCGGGGTCTCCTACGAGCAGTACTTC. Encoded protein: CASSQDRTSGVSYEQYF.

The chain links TRBV28 to TRBJ2-4, with TRBD1 matching 7 bases. Germline V CDR1 and CDR2: MDHEN, SYDVKM. The CDR3 contains 17 residues. V shed 2 bases and J 3 bases; nucleotides not matched to a gene: 10. CDR3 in amino acids: CASSLGGKGAGKNIQYF. CDR3 nucleotide sequence: TGTGCCAGCAGTTTAGGAGGCAAGGGGGCCGGCAAAAACATTCAGTACTTC.

J is TRBJ2-7 and V is TRBV7-9, with no clear D. The V end was cut by 5 bases, the J end by 0 bases, with 11 bases between. This CDR3 has 14 amino acids. Germline V gene sequence: CDR1 SEHNR, CDR2 FQNEAQ (reference sequence). The CDR3 loop reads CASSPAGLSYEQYF. The CDR3 DNA follows: TGTGCCAGCAGCCCCGCAGGCCTCTCCTACGAGCAGTACTTC.

The rearrangement links TRBV19 to TRBJ2-1; D is undetermined. CDR1 and CDR2 from the germline V gene are LNHDA and SQIVND (reference sequence). The length of the CDR3 is 12 residues. Trimming took off 1 base at V and 5 bases at J, with 3 bases between the two ends. The CDR3 DNA sequence: TGTGCCAGTAGTATAGGGCACAATGAGCAGTTCTTC. Its protein is CASSIGHNEQFF.

The J gene is TRBJ1-5, the V gene TRBV2; no clear D. V was clipped by 1 base and J by 0 bases, with 7 bases between them. Germline V gene data show CDR1 as SNHLY and CDR2 as FYNNEI. The CDR3 covers 15 residues. The CDR3 DNA is TGTGCCAGCAGTGAAGGAACTCATAGCAATCAGCCCCAGCATTTT. This codes for CASSEGTHSNQPQHF.

This clone was counted only a few times. The chain has TRBV7-2 and TRBJ2-3; 7 nucleotides align to TRBD2. V lost 5 bases, J lost 4 bases, and 3 bases stayed unmatched. This CDR3 has 13 residues. Germline CDR1 reads SGHTA; CDR2 reads FQGNSA. This CDR3 reads CASSQGLADTQYF. CDR3 nucleotides: TGTGCCAGCAGCCAAGGACTAGCAGATACGCAGTATTTT.

J is TRBJ2-7 and V is TRBV4-1, with D tentatively TRBD1 (6 bases). The CDR3 consists of 13 residues. Germline V gene lookup returns CDR1 MGHRA and CDR2 YSYEKL. V was trimmed by 2 bases and J by 1 base, leaving 6 bases between them. CDR3 region: CASSQTGSYEQYF. CDR3 nucleotide sequence: TGCGCCAGCAGCCAAACAGGGTCCTACGAGCAGTACTTC.

This chain connects TRBV6-5 to TRBJ2-7; the match to TRBD1 covers 7 bases. The CDR3 runs to 15 residues. With V trimmed by 0 bases and J by 3 bases, 5 bases remained unmatched. Germline V gives CDR1 MNHEY, CDR2 SVGAGI. The CDR3 sequence: CASSYSIQGSYEQYF. CDR3 coding DNA: TGTGCCAGCAGTTACTCGATACAGGGGAGCTACGAGCAGTACTTC.

This sequence joins TRBV19 and TRBJ2-2; 7 bases are a match to TRBD1. Germline loops: CDR1 LNHDA, CDR2 SQIVND (reference sequence). The CDR3 extends over 16 amino acids. Trimming at V came to 6 bases and at J to 6 bases, leaving 13 bases not matched to a gene. CDR3 loop: CASSTGTAGSAGELFF. CDR3 coding DNA: TGTGCCAGTAGCACAGGGACAGCCGGTAGTGCCGGGGAGCTGTTTTTT.

The chain carries TRBV20-1 and TRBJ2-7; D uncertain. CDR1 and CDR2 from the germline V gene are DFQATT and SNEGSKA (reference sequence). Trimming cost V 6 bases and J 5 bases, with 11 bases left between them. This CDR3 region has 11 residues. The CDR3 DNA is TGCAGTGCGCAGCTCCGGGACGAGCAGTACTTC. The encoded protein is CSAQLRDEQYF.

This sequence joins TRBV18 and TRBJ2-7, with a weak D call TRBD1 (6 bases). Trimming took off 1 base at V and 6 bases at J, with 13 bases between the two ends. The CDR3 length is 14 residues. Germline V gene sequence: CDR1 KGHSH, CDR2 LQKENI. The CDR3: CASSPRAGQSEQYF. Here the CDR3 DNA reads TGTGCCAGCTCACCACGTGCCGGACAGTCCGAGCAGTACTTC.

This chain uses TRBV30 with TRBJ1-2; the D is unclear. Between the trimmed V and J ends, which lost 1 base and 5 bases, there was a span of 11 bases. The CDR3 has 13 residues. From germline, CDR1 is GTSNPN and CDR2 SVGIG (reference sequence). CDR3 amino acids: CAWSEEGYYGYTF. CDR3 in DNA: TGTGCCTGGAGTGAGGAGGGTTATTATGGCTACACCTTC.